These 9 T cell receptor beta chains were all obtained from the same sample, sequenced in a study of CD8 T cells in ankylosing spondylitis. MiXCR, run by TCRdb on the 5' RACE reads, gives a single entry per CDR3 protein. The sample has fewer than 200,000 distinct CDR3 sequences, about 20% seen once; the top ten hold roughly 4.5%. The sample consisted of blood, either unsorted or a sorted T cell fraction (not recorded which). The source of these receptors is a male donor aged 10 to 30 with ankylosing spondylitis or in good health (not recorded which).

The V and J genes are TRBV20-1 and TRBJ1-6; D is unclear. With 5 bases removed from V and 7 bases from J, the gap between germline ends came to 12 bases. From germline, CDR1 is DFQATT and CDR2 SNEGSKA (reference sequence). The CDR3 loop spans 13 amino acids. The CDR3 is CSAVSGLNSPLHF. As DNA, the CDR3 is TGCAGTGCTGTTTCGGGGTTGAATTCACCCCTCCACTTT.

This clonotype has at least ten counts. The chain employs TRBV12-3 or TRBV12-4 and TRBJ2-7; D is unresolved. V lost 2 bases to trimming and J lost 3 bases, with 8 bases between them. There are 13 residues in the CDR3. CDR3 sequence (DNA): TGTGCCAGCAGTTTAAATAGAATCTACGAGCAGTACTTC. Its translation: CASSLNRIYEQYF.

This clonotype was recorded at least ten times. The chain combines TRBV6-6 with TRBJ1-5, with D possibly matching TRBD1 (5 bases). V was pared by 6 bases and J by 5 bases, with 5 bases between. The CDR3 covers 11 residues. Germline-derived CDR1 and CDR2 are MNHNY and SVGAGI (reference sequence). The CDR3 DNA follows: TGTGCCAGCAGGACAGATCAGCCCCAGCATTTT. Residues: CASRTDQPQHF.

In its sample, this clonotype was seen many times. The CDR3 loop is CASSGLAGPNEQFF. CDR3 in DNA: TGTGCCAGCTCGGGACTAGCGGGTCCCAATGAGCAGTTCTTC. V and J are TRBV18 and TRBJ2-1; 12 nucleotides match TRBD2. Germline CDR1 is KGHSH and CDR2 is LQKENI. The CDR3 has 14 residues. With V trimmed by 6 bases and J by 6 bases, 3 bases remained unmatched. The variable domain in full, with the rest retrieved from reference TRBV18 and TRBJ2-1, is NAGVMQNPRHLVRRRGQEARLRCSPMKGHSHVYWYRQLPEEGLKFMVYLQKENIIDESGMPKERFSAEFPKEGPSILRIQQVVRGDSAAYFCASSGLAGPNEQFFGPGTRLTVL.

This clonotype has at least ten counts. J is TRBJ2-1 and V is TRBV29-1; 11 nucleotides align to TRBD1. The V gene end was trimmed by 1 base and the J gene end by 4 bases; junction bases not matched to a gene: 6. Per germline, CDR1 SQVTM and CDR2 ANQGSEA. The CDR3 is 16 amino acids. The CDR3 spells CSVEADRGRRYNEQFF. The CDR3 coding sequence is TGCAGCGTTGAAGCGGACAGGGGGCGCCGATACAATGAGCAGTTCTTC.

This clonotype has a count of ten or more. The rearrangement joins TRBV5-1 to TRBJ2-1; TRBD1 agrees at 8 bases. The CDR3 covers 13 residues. The ends lost 5 bases at V and 9 bases at J; junction bases unmatched: 7. Germline lookup yields CDR1 SGHRS and CDR2 YFSETQ. This CDR3 reads CASRETGATEQFF. Written as DNA, the CDR3 is TGCGCCAGCAGAGAGACAGGGGCGACTGAGCAGTTCTTC.

This chain joins TRBV7-2 and TRBJ2-5; D may be TRBD2 (5 bases). The length of the CDR3 is 15 residues. Trimming cost V 0 bases and J 5 bases, with 13 bases left between them. CDR1 and CDR2 from the germline V gene are SGHTA and FQGNSA. CDR3 amino acids: CASSLARGSWETQYF. The CDR3 DNA sequence: TGTGCCAGCAGCTTAGCCAGAGGGAGCTGGGAGACCCAGTACTTC.

This clonotype was observed at least ten times. This rearrangement joins TRBV5-1 to TRBJ2-5; 7 bases fit TRBD2. Germline lookup yields CDR1 SGHRS and CDR2 YFSETQ. V lost 1 base, J lost 2 bases, and 2 bases stayed unmatched. The CDR3 length is 14 residues. For the CDR3, the DNA is TGCGCCAGCAGCTTGCCTAGCGGACAAGAGACCCAGTACTTC. This translates into CASSLPSGQETQYF.

This clonotype has ten or more counts. The rearrangement uses TRBV5-1 and TRBJ2-1; 8 bases line up with TRBD1. Germline CDR1 is SGHRS and CDR2 is YFSETQ. There are 14 residues in the CDR3. J was trimmed by 6 bases and V by 4 bases; bases with no gene match: 6. CDR3 loop: CASSSLTGGNEQFF. The CDR3 DNA follows: TGCGCCAGCAGCAGCTTAACAGGGGGCAATGAGCAGTTCTTC.